This is a list of T cell receptor beta chains from one sample in a study of blood T cell repertoires in COVID-19. Libraries were prepared by immunoSEQ multiplex PCR; TCRdb keeps only in-frame clonotypes and omits some of them. The table has around 270,000 clones, about 87% seen once. The sample was peripheral blood. The receptors derive from a woman between 55 and 75 years old with COVID-19, enrolled during active disease. The CDR3 runs from the conserved cysteine through the conserved F or W. The size of a clone is reported for some rows only, either as once, few or many, or as a class for expanded clones.

size: few
V: TRBV9
J: TRBJ2-1
CDR3: CASSPSVVTLEQFF

size: once
V: TRBV6-6
J: TRBJ2-1
CDR3: CASSAWSISRNEQFF

size: -
V: TRBV7-6
J: TRBJ1-4
CDR3: CASSLSGTTNEKLFF

size: -
V: TRBV5-1
J: TRBJ2-3
CDR3: CASTLTSGTDTQYF

size: -
V: TRBV6-2/TRBV6-3
J: TRBJ1-2
CDR3: CASSYSSDRNLNYGYTF

size: once
V: TRBV5-1
J: TRBJ2-2
CDR3: CASSLQGDSYANTGELFF

size: -
V: TRBV11-3
J: TRBJ2-3
CDR3: CASSLDGRGWPGDTQYF

size: -
V: TRBV23-1
J: TRBJ2-7
CDR3: CASSQPPNNSTSGSYEQYF

size: few
V: TRBV11-2
J: TRBJ1-6
CDR3: CASSLAVVYNSPLHF

size: -
V: TRBV10-1
J: TRBJ2-2
CDR3: CASSSQQRPNTGELFF

size: -
V: TRBV28
J: TRBJ1-2
CDR3: CASSFRGGAWYGYTF

size: -
V: TRBV4-1
J: TRBJ1-2
CDR3: CASSQEWDRVYGYTF

size: -
V: TRBV6-6
J: TRBJ1-2
CDR3: CASSFYRSGYTF

size: -
V: TRBV11-2
J: TRBJ2-5
CDR3: CASSFRRETQYF

size: -
V: TRBV27
J: TRBJ2-1
CDR3: CASSLREGQFEQFF

size: -
V: TRBV18
J: TRBJ1-1
CDR3: CASSPRTSMNTEAFF

size: -
V: TRBV6-1
J: TRBJ2-5
CDR3: CASSDNEGGWETQYF

size: -
V: TRBV9
J: TRBJ2-2
CDR3: CASSDLLGIGELFF

size: -
V: TRBV7-8
J: TRBJ2-7
CDR3: CASSFSSDSYEQYF

size: -
V: TRBV9
J: TRBJ1-4
CDR3: CASSGASVGPSEKLFF

size: -
V: TRBV25-1
J: TRBJ1-1
CDR3: CASSEGAREAFF

size: -
V: TRBV24-1
J: TRBJ2-3
CDR3: CATSTPSGGVTDTQYF